What follows is one TCR beta chain and its context. A second roughly 7 to 12 cycle PCR used barcoded and J-beta primers. In TCRdb, the 5' RACE reads were re-called with MiXCR into one record per CDR3 protein. This sample has 1 million to 1.2 million distinct CDR3 sequences; 35% to 40% occur once, and the top ten carry approximately 14%. The ends were cut back, 6 bases at V and 5 bases at J, with 14 bases in the middle. The germline V gene has CDR1 MNHNS and CDR2 SASEGT. The CDR3 is made up of 13 amino acids. This specimen comes from a study of blood T cells in healthy people across ages. The V and J genes are TRBV6-1 and TRBJ2-7, with D possibly being TRBD1 (6 bases). This receptor was taken from a man aged 18 to 29 in good health. Sequenced material: blood. Here the CDR3 DNA reads TGTGCCAGCAGCCGCACAGGGACCCACGAGCAGTACTTC. Its translation: CASSRTGTHEQYF.